This T cell receptor beta chain was sequenced for a study of molecular identifiers for immune sequencing clone quantification. Study results and caveats: More than 99% of effector molecules, versus under 1% of naive-cell molecules, belonged to clones above 20 RNA copies.

V shed 3 bases, J shed 5 bases, and the junction held 8 bases outside the gene matches. CDR3 length: 15 amino acids. This clonotype was detected a few times. No antigen is known for it. A single record per CDR3 protein comes from TCRdb applying MiXCR to the PCR reads. The table includes hundreds of thousands of distinct CDR3 sequences, roughly a quarter detected once. The material sequenced was naive CD8+ T cells from blood, with Jurkat cell RNA spiked in. The subset denotes: FACS-sorted CD8+CD4-CCR7+CD45RA+ naive T cells. This TCR was sampled from a human donor in good health. Some libraries in this study had Jurkat cell RNA spiked in. The J gene is TRBJ2-3, the V gene TRBV12-3 or TRBV12-4; 7 nucleotides agree with TRBD2. The CDR3 region is CASSFLAGVLDTQYF. The CDR3 coding sequence is TGTGCCAGCAGTTTCCTTGCGGGGGTTTTAGATACGCAGTATTTT.